This T cell receptor (beta chain) was sequenced in a study of beta chain features in type 1 diabetes. Trimming removed 0 bases at V and 1 base at J, with 14 bases between. CDR1 is ENHRY and CDR2 is SYGVKD in the germline V gene. CDR3 length: 17 residues. The whole isolated RNA underwent reverse transcription, so sequencing captured expressed TCRB transcripts. The table came from immunoSEQ multiplex PCR; TCRdb's copy has only in-frame clones and leaves some out. The table has roughly 150,000 clones, 11% seen once. Only a few counts were recorded for this clone. Staining for CD45RO/CCR7/CD25/CD127/CD95/CD27 allowed sorting of CD4+ naive, central memory, regulatory and stem cell-like memory cells.

Sequenced material: central memory CD4+ T cells from blood. The V call is TRBV10-3, the J call TRBJ2-3; D might be TRBD2 (5 bases). The TCR originated in a man in his late teens or twenties in good health. The CDR3: CAISESERALGTDTQYF. The CDR3 bases are TGTGCCATCAGTGAGTCTGAGAGGGCCTTAGGCACAGATACGCAGTATTTT.